Following are 19 T cell receptor beta chains from one sample sequenced in a study of T cell responses to AZD1222 COVID-19 vaccine listed by TCRdb under 2021. Libraries were prepared through the immunoSEQ multiplex PCR assay. TCRdb mirrors the immuneACCESS table, restricted to in-frame sequences. Some clones are absent from its copies; in checked studies, under half trace to an unresolved V gene, and the reason for the others is unknown. Recorded for this sample are some 89,000 clones; 70% to 90% of them occurred a single time. The ten top clones hold roughly 4.8% of the sample. The time point label, as the study defines it: baseline before first vaccination. The sample's treatment or condition label is to be understood as: meningococcal conjugate vaccine given as trial control. The sample consisted of peripheral blood, taken on day 0 of MenACWY control vaccination. Source of these receptors: an adult in good health.

This clone was counted only a few times. This chain links TRBV5-1 with TRBJ1-2; D gene unclear. With 3 bases removed from V and 0 bases from J, the gap between germline ends came to 9 bases. The CDR3 covers 14 residues. The germline V gene has CDR1 SGHRS and CDR2 YFSETQ. In nucleotides, the CDR3 is TGCGCCAGCAGCTCGAATACAGCTAACTATGGCTACACCTTC. Translated, it gives CASSSNTANYGYTF.

This chain uses TRBV4-3 with TRBJ1-4; TRBD1 is a possible D gene (5 bases). The CDR3 spans 16 residues. Trimming removed 2 bases from V and 1 base from J, with 11 bases in between. From germline, CDR1 is LGHNA and CDR2 YSLEER. The CDR3 spells CASSQFRQITNEKLFF. The CDR3 DNA reads TGCGCCAGCAGCCAATTCCGACAGATAACTAATGAAAAACTGTTTTTT.

The V and J genes are TRBV12-3 or TRBV12-4 and TRBJ2-5, with D maybe TRBD2 (5 bases). Deletions cut 7 bases from V and 4 bases from J, with 10 bases between. The CDR3 consists of 12 residues. This CDR3 is CASKQGGETQYF. CDR3 sequence (DNA): TGTGCCAGCAAACAAGGAGGAGAGACCCAGTACTTC.

The chain carries TRBV11-1 and TRBJ1-1; 8 bases agree with TRBD1. V was clipped by 4 bases and J by 3 bases; unmatched bases: 1. CDR1 and CDR2 from the germline V gene are SGHAT and FQDESV (reference sequence). The CDR3 sequence is 13 residues long. The CDR3 region is CASSWTGHTEAFF. The CDR3 DNA is TGTGCCAGCAGCTGGACAGGGCACACTGAAGCTTTCTTT.

The chain recombines TRBV28 with TRBJ1-2; D is uncertain. This CDR3 comprises 15 residues. The germline gives CDR1 MDHEN, CDR2 SYDVKM. Deletions cut 8 bases from V and 3 bases from J, with 19 bases between. CDR3 sequence (DNA): TGTGCCAGCTCCCCGGGAGGCAGGTTGGACTATGGCTACACCTTC. This translates into CASSPGGRLDYGYTF.

The chain joins TRBV2 to TRBJ1-2; 7 bases align to TRBD1. The CDR3 contains 14 residues. The junction had 3 bases not matched to a gene; V was cut back by 5 bases and J by 0 bases. CDR1 and CDR2 from the germline V gene are SNHLY and FYNNEI. CDR3 DNA: TGTGCCAGCAGTAACAGGGGAGCTAACTATGGCTACACCTTC. Translation: CASSNRGANYGYTF.

This sequence joins TRBV27 and TRBJ2-7; D not certain. V was clipped by 5 bases and J by 3 bases, with 14 bases between them. Germline loops: CDR1 MNHEY, CDR2 SMNVEV (reference sequence). CDR3 size: 14 residues. Here the CDR3 DNA reads TGTGCCAGCAGTCCGATACCGACCTACTACGAGCAGTACTTC. This gives the protein CASSPIPTYYEQYF.

CDR3 nucleotides: TGTGCCAGCAGCCCTCGCGGGAGAATCCCCTACAATGAGCAGTTCTTC. Protein sequence: CASSPRGRIPYNEQFF. The chain uses TRBV7-9 and TRBJ2-1; TRBD2 matches 7 bases. This CDR3 is built from 16 residues. Trimming cost V 5 bases and J 2 bases; bases outside gene matches: 9. CDR1 is SEHNR, CDR2 FQNEAQ, per germline (reference sequence). The full variable domain, with the rest looked up from reference TRBV7-9 and TRBJ2-1, is DTGVSQNPRHKITKRGQNVTFRCDPISEHNRLYWYRQTLGQGPEFLTYFQNEAQLEKSRLLSDRFSAERPKGSFSTLEIQRTEQGDSAMYLCASSPRGRIPYNEQFFGPGTRLTVL.

The genes are TRBV9 and TRBJ2-1, with D perhaps TRBD1 (5 bases). Trimming removed 0 bases from V and 0 bases from J, with 7 bases in between. The CDR3 runs to 15 residues. Germline lookup yields CDR1 SGDLS and CDR2 YYNGEE. For the CDR3, the DNA is TGTGCCAGCAGCGTAGCTGACAGCTCCTACAATGAGCAGTTCTTC. It codes for CASSVADSSYNEQFF.

The chain couples TRBV6-6 to TRBJ1-1; D gene unclear. Deletions cut 2 bases from V and 7 bases from J, with 5 bases between. The CDR3 totals 11 residues. The germline gives CDR1 MNHNY, CDR2 SVGAGI (reference sequence). The CDR3 region is CASSYGIEAFF. CDR3 DNA sequence: TGTGCCAGCAGTTACGGGATTGAAGCTTTCTTT.

A single count supports this clone. J is TRBJ2-1 and V is TRBV7-2; TRBD1 or TRBD2 may be the D gene (5 bases each). Germline V gene sequence: CDR1 SGHTA, CDR2 FQGNSA. The CDR3 runs 15 residues. V lost 1 base, J lost 6 bases, and 13 bases lay in between. The CDR3, as DNA: TGTGCCAGCAGCTTAGGGGGACCCTCGAGCAATGAGCAGTTCTTC. As protein: CASSLGGPSSNEQFF.

This clone appeared a few times. The CDR3 spells CAIGDGTRNTGELFF. The DNA of the CDR3 is TGTGCCATAGGGGACGGGACTAGAAACACCGGGGAGCTGTTTTTT. The J gene is TRBJ2-2, the V gene TRBV10-3; 8 bases fit TRBD2. V lost 9 bases to trimming and J lost 2 bases; unmatched junction nucleotides: 8. The CDR3 has 15 amino acids. Looked up from germline, CDR1 is ENHRY and CDR2 is SYGVKD.

This clone was detected once. V is TRBV7-2 and J is TRBJ1-4; D is undetermined. CDR3 length equals 15 residues. Germline CDR1 reads SGHTA; CDR2 reads FQGNSA. Trimming stripped 4 bases from V and 4 bases from J, with 13 bases between. The CDR3 protein is CASSSGGRNNEKLFF. CDR3 DNA sequence: TGTGCCAGCAGCTCCGGAGGGCGGAATAATGAAAAACTGTTTTTT.

This clone was picked up a small number of times. As DNA, the CDR3 is TGTGCCAGCAGGGGTGCCATATATAACAGTTCTACGAACACCGGGGAGCTGTTTTTT. Residues: CASRGAIYNSSTNTGELFF. The V and J genes are TRBV9 and TRBJ2-2; D uncertain. Germline CDR1 is SGDLS and CDR2 is YYNGEE. V lost 5 bases to trimming and J lost 0 bases, with 23 bases between them. CDR3 length equals 19 residues.

This clone has more than one count but fewer than ten. The chain links TRBV7-9 to TRBJ1-5; 9 bases match TRBD1. Per the germline V gene, CDR1 is SEHNR and CDR2 is FQNEAQ (reference sequence). With V trimmed by 10 bases and J by 4 bases, 5 bases remained unmatched. The CDR3 is 13 amino acids. The CDR3 DNA reads TGTGCCACCCGAGGGACAGGGAATCAGCCCCAGCATTTT. As protein: CATRGTGNQPQHF.

The V call is TRBV6-1, the J call TRBJ2-1; perhaps D is TRBD1 or TRBD2 (5 bases each). This CDR3 spans 16 amino acids. Trimming took 4 bases from V and 4 from J, leaving 17 bases between them. Germline CDR1 MNHNS, CDR2 SASEGT. As DNA, the CDR3 is TGTGCCAGCAGTGGGGGTGGGGGAAAGGTTTACAATGAGCAGTTCTTC. Encoded protein: CASSGGGGKVYNEQFF.

V gene TRBV28 combines with J gene TRBJ1-6, with D perhaps TRBD1 (6 bases). Deletions cut 6 bases from V and 7 bases from J, with 10 bases between. CDR1 is MDHEN and CDR2 is SYDVKM in the germline V gene. This CDR3 region has 13 residues. DNA for the CDR3: TGTGCCAGCAGCAACAGGGAAAATTCACCCCTCCACTTT. This translates into CASSNRENSPLHF.

This clone has a single count. The rearrangement joins TRBV28 to TRBJ1-6, with D possibly TRBD1 on 5 matching bases. V lost 5 bases and J 1 base, leaving 18 bases between the germline ends. CDR1 is MDHEN and CDR2 is SYDVKM in the germline V gene. The CDR3 is 18 amino acids. The CDR3 region is CASSPVAGRESYNSPLHF. The CDR3 DNA reads TGTGCCAGCAGTCCAGTAGCAGGGAGGGAATCCTATAATTCACCCCTCCACTTT.

CDR3 coding DNA: TGTGCCAGCTCACTAGGACATACTTCACCCCTCCACTTT. Translating it yields CASSLGHTSPLHF. This chain connects TRBV18 to TRBJ1-6; TRBD1 is a possible D gene (5 bases). V shed 4 bases and J shed 9 bases, with 10 bases lying between them. The CDR3 sequence is 13 residues long. CDR1 and CDR2 (germline): KGHSH, LQKENI.